One sample yielded the 26 T cell receptor beta chains listed below, sequenced in a study of blood T cell repertoires in COVID-19. Only in-frame clones appear in the TCRdb table, and some are missing; sequencing was by immunoSEQ multiplex PCR. In the table there are about 30,000 clones, roughly 86% of which are singletons. The sequenced sample was peripheral blood. The receptors originated from a man between 70 and 80 years old with acute or convalescent COVID-19.

This clone occurred a few times. The chain recombines TRBV5-5 with TRBJ1-6, with D maybe TRBD1 (5 bases). V was pared by 4 bases and J by 7 bases, with 12 bases between. CDR1 is SGHKS and CDR2 is YYEKEE in the germline V gene (reference sequence). This CDR3 is 14 amino acids long. CDR3 DNA: TGTGCCAGCAGCACCGCCGGGGGGAATTCACCCCTCCACTTT. It specifies CASSTAGGNSPLHF.

The chain uses TRBV4-1 and TRBJ2-5; perhaps TRBD2 as D (5 bases). CDR1 MGHRA and CDR2 YSYEKL come from the germline V gene. V was shortened by 2 bases and J by 3 bases, with 7 bases between the two germline ends. The CDR3 is 13 amino acids. The CDR3 DNA reads as TGCGCCAGCAGCCAATGGAGGAAAGAGACCCAGTACTTC. This gives the protein CASSQWRKETQYF.

This chain links TRBV3-1 (or the pseudogene TRBV3-2) with TRBJ2-7, with D maybe TRBD2 (5 bases). This CDR3 has 16 amino acids. Germline V gene lookup returns CDR1 LGHDT and CDR2 YNNKEL (reference sequence). Trimming removed 1 base from V and 6 bases from J, with 19 bases in between. CDR3 in amino acids: CASSQVGGRRRGEQYF. The CDR3 coding sequence is TGTGCCAGCAGCCAAGTAGGCGGGCGCCGAAGAGGCGAGCAGTACTTC.

This clone was counted once. The V and J genes are TRBV7-2 and TRBJ2-3; 11 nucleotides agree with TRBD2. Germline CDR1 reads SGHTA; CDR2 reads FQGNSA. The V gene end was trimmed by 1 base and the J gene end by 5 bases; junction bases not matched to a gene: 5. This CDR3 comprises 16 residues. This CDR3 reads CASSLEPSGGRDTQYF. Written as DNA, the CDR3 is TGTGCCAGCAGCTTAGAACCTAGCGGGGGGAGAGATACGCAGTATTTT.

The rearrangement joins TRBV7-3 to TRBJ1-1; D gene uncertain. The V and J ends lost 5 bases and 7 bases respectively, with 17 bases between them. This CDR3 comprises 14 residues. Germline V CDR1 and CDR2: SGHTA, FQGTGA. Here the CDR3 reads CASSEYQIPGEAFF. CDR3 sequence (DNA): TGTGCCAGCAGCGAGTACCAGATACCGGGTGAAGCTTTCTTT.

V is TRBV7-2 and J is TRBJ1-5; D is possibly TRBD1 (6 bases). From germline, CDR1 is SGHTA and CDR2 FQGNSA. This CDR3 is built from 15 residues. V gave up 1 base and J gave up 7 bases, with 14 bases separating them. The CDR3 sequence: CASSLVSQGPQPQHF. The CDR3, as DNA: TGTGCCAGCAGCTTAGTAAGTCAGGGGCCCCAGCCCCAGCATTTT. The full variable domain, completed using reference TRBV7-2 and TRBJ1-5, is GAGVSQSPSNKVTEKGKDVELRCDPISGHTALYWYRQSLGQGLEFLIYFQGNSAPDKSGLPSDRFSAERTGGSVSTLTIQRTQQEDSAVYLCASSLVSQGPQPQHFGDGTRLSIL.

This clone was seen just once. This chain uses TRBV6-5 with TRBJ2-5; 9 nucleotides align to TRBD1. Germline CDR1 reads MNHEY; CDR2 reads SVGAGI. The V and J ends lost 8 bases and 3 bases, in that order; junction bases with no gene match: 7. The CDR3 spans 14 residues. The CDR3 loop reads CASGQQGAKETQYF. CDR3 DNA: TGTGCCAGCGGTCAACAGGGGGCGAAAGAGACCCAGTACTTC.

The chain links TRBV11-1 to TRBJ1-1; D unresolved. The CDR3 is made up of 14 amino acids. The germline V and J ends were trimmed by 0 bases and 1 base, with 6 bases remaining between them. Germline-derived CDR1 and CDR2 are SGHAT and FQDESV (reference sequence). As DNA, the CDR3 is TGTGCCAGCAGCTTAGCGCCGAGGAACACTGAAGCTTTCTTT. Residues: CASSLAPRNTEAFF.

J is TRBJ2-5 and V is TRBV27, with 13 bases fitting TRBD2. The CDR3 sequence is 16 residues long. In germline, CDR1 is MNHEY, CDR2 SMNVEV (reference sequence). Trimming cost V 6 bases and J 1 base; bases outside gene matches: 5. The CDR3 loop reads CASRGLAGLSQETQYF. The CDR3 DNA sequence: TGTGCCAGCAGGGGACTAGCGGGACTTAGCCAAGAGACCCAGTACTTC.

The chain has TRBV10-3 and TRBJ2-7, with TRBD2 matching over 7 bases. The V and J ends lost 0 bases and 4 bases, in that order; junction bases with no gene match: 3. The germline gives CDR1 ENHRY, CDR2 SYGVKD. The CDR3 has 14 amino acids. CDR3 sequence: CAISESGGIYEQYF. The CDR3 nucleotides are TGTGCCATCAGTGAGTCCGGGGGGATTTACGAGCAGTACTTC.

The rearrangement joins TRBV7-2 to TRBJ1-6, with 8 nucleotides matching TRBD1. This CDR3 is built from 18 residues. The junction had 11 bases not matched to a gene; V was cut back by 0 bases and J by 7 bases. Germline loops: CDR1 SGHTA, CDR2 FQGNSA. The CDR3 coding sequence is TGTGCCAGCAGCTTAGCTTTTTTCATCGGACAGGGAAATTCACCCCTCCACTTT. Its translation is CASSLAFFIGQGNSPLHF.

The chain joins TRBV24-1 to TRBJ2-5; a possible D gene is TRBD1 (5 bases). This CDR3 contains 16 residues. The V end was cut by 4 bases, the J end by 5 bases, with 19 bases between. Germline CDR1 KGHDR, CDR2 SFDVKD. CDR3 nucleotides: TGTGCCACCAGTGACCCCACCTCAGGCAGGGCCGAGACCCAGTACTTC. It encodes CATSDPTSGRAETQYF.

The V and J genes are TRBV13 and TRBJ2-6; D call uncertain. This CDR3 region has 15 residues. Germline CDR1 PRHDT, CDR2 FYEKMQ (reference sequence). Trimming removed 4 bases at V and 1 base at J, with 8 bases between. The DNA for the CDR3 is TGTGCCAGCAGCTCCTTTCGGTCTGGGGCCAACGTCCTGACTTTC. Protein product: CASSSFRSGANVLTF.

This clone was seen a few times. V and J are TRBV7-3 and TRBJ2-3; TRBD1 matches 9 bases. J was trimmed by 2 bases and V by 3 bases; bases with no gene match: 3. The germline gives CDR1 SGHTA, CDR2 FQGTGA. This CDR3 region has 15 residues. DNA of the CDR3: TGTGCCAGCAGCTTTGACAGGGGGTACACAGATACGCAGTATTTT. Translating it yields CASSFDRGYTDTQYF.

The chain recombines TRBV6-2 or TRBV6-3 with TRBJ1-2; a possible D gene is TRBD1 (5 bases). This CDR3 has 14 residues. Germline V lookup: CDR1 MNHEY, CDR2 SVGEGT. V was clipped by 5 bases and J by 3 bases, with 13 bases between them. The CDR3 loop reads CASSEGRVYYGYTF. CDR3 sequence (DNA): TGTGCCAGCAGTGAGGGGAGGGTTTACTATGGCTACACCTTC.

This clone was observed a few times. V is TRBV19 and J is TRBJ1-5, with 7 bases fitting TRBD1. Germline trimming cut 6 bases from V and 7 bases from J; bases unmatched to any gene: 6. This CDR3 spans 13 amino acids. Germline CDR1 and CDR2: LNHDA and SQIVND (reference sequence). As DNA, the CDR3 is TGTGCCAGTAGGGGACAGAGCGGGCAGCCCCAGCATTTT. As protein: CASRGQSGQPQHF.

The CDR3 is CASSIDRGVTDTQYF. The CDR3 DNA is TGTGCCAGTAGTATAGATCGAGGAGTCACAGATACGCAGTATTTT. This chain joins TRBV19 and TRBJ2-3; D unresolved. V gave up 0 bases and J gave up 2 bases, with 9 bases separating them. CDR1 and CDR2 from the germline V gene are LNHDA and SQIVND (reference sequence). CDR3 size: 15 residues.

The chain joins TRBV10-3 to TRBJ1-2; a possible D gene is TRBD1 (5 bases). This CDR3 comprises 11 residues. In germline, CDR1 is ENHRY, CDR2 SYGVKD. V shed 4 bases and J shed 10 bases, with 10 bases lying between them. CDR3 protein: CAISGGQIYTF. CDR3 in DNA: TGTGCCATCAGTGGAGGACAAATCTACACCTTC.

The V and J genes are TRBV18 and TRBJ1-5; 7 bases match TRBD1. The V and J ends lost 3 bases and 7 bases, in that order; junction bases with no gene match: 9. The CDR3 is made up of 15 amino acids. The V gene's germline CDR1 is KGHSH and CDR2 LQKENI. The CDR3 is CASSPETGLEQPQHF. DNA for the CDR3: TGTGCCAGCTCACCTGAGACAGGGCTTGAACAGCCCCAGCATTTT.

The gene calls are TRBV5-1 and TRBJ2-3; TRBD2 agrees at 10 bases. The germline CDR1 and CDR2 sequences are SGHRS and YFSETQ. CDR3 length equals 16 residues. Losses at the gene ends were 0 bases for V and 1 base for J; bases not matched to a gene: 2. The chain's CDR3 is CASSLEREGGTDTQYF. The CDR3 DNA reads as TGCGCCAGCAGCTTGGAGCGGGAGGGTGGCACAGATACGCAGTATTTT. The complete variable domain, with remaining parts taken from reference TRBV5-1 and TRBJ2-3, reads KAGVTQTPRYLIKTRGQQVTLSCSPISGHRSVSWYQQTPGQGLQFLFEYFSETQRNKGNFPGRFSGRQFSNSRSEMNVSTLELGDSALYLCASSLEREGGTDTQYFGPGTRLTVL.

The chain is built from TRBV19 and TRBJ1-5; TRBD1 might be the D (6 bases). V lost 6 bases and J lost 1, with 7 bases in between. The germline CDR1 and CDR2 sequences are LNHDA and SQIVND (reference sequence). CDR3 size: 13 residues. The CDR3 sequence is CASRGQSNQPQHF. The CDR3, as DNA: TGTGCCAGTAGAGGACAGAGCAATCAGCCCCAGCATTTT.

The chain is built from TRBV28 and TRBJ2-5; D gene uncertain. Trimming pared 5 bases from V and 4 bases from J, leaving 14 bases between. The CDR3 length is 14 residues. CDR1 MDHEN and CDR2 SYDVKM come from the germline V gene. Written as DNA, the CDR3 is TGTGCCAGCAGTAAGAATCTGATCGGAGAGACCCAGTACTTC. This sequence encodes CASSKNLIGETQYF.

This chain connects TRBV12-5 to TRBJ2-7, with 8 bases aligning to TRBD2. Unmatched junction bases numbered 5, after V lost 1 base and J lost 9 bases. CDR1 is LGHNT and CDR2 is FRNRAP in the germline V gene. CDR3 length equals 13 residues. The CDR3 is CASGLALSGGQYF. The DNA of the CDR3 is TGTGCTAGTGGTTTGGCCCTCAGCGGGGGGCAGTACTTC.

CDR3 sequence: CASSLAGTIYGYTF. DNA of the CDR3: TGCGCCAGCAGCTTAGCAGGGACTATCTATGGCTACACCTTC. The V call is TRBV5-1, the J call TRBJ1-2, with D maybe TRBD1 (5 bases). This CDR3 spans 14 amino acids. From germline, CDR1 is SGHRS and CDR2 YFSETQ. Trimming took 2 bases from V and 4 from J, leaving 12 bases between them.

The chain uses TRBV10-3 and TRBJ1-4, with 8 bases that match TRBD1. This CDR3 is built from 13 residues. Germline CDR1 ENHRY, CDR2 SYGVKD. After removal of 11 bases from V and 5 bases from J, the junction contained 7 bases not matched to a gene. The CDR3 sequence is CASQGAGNEKLFF. The CDR3 DNA sequence: TGTGCCTCCCAGGGGGCTGGAAATGAAAAACTGTTTTTT.

The chain combines TRBV19 with TRBJ1-5; D unresolved. CDR3 length equals 14 residues. The V gene's germline CDR1 is LNHDA and CDR2 SQIVND (reference sequence). The V end was cut by 3 bases, the J end by 11 bases, with 17 bases between. The CDR3 region has the DNA TGTGCCAGTAGTATCTGGCAGGTCCTCGGCTCCCAGCATTTT. Its translation is CASSIWQVLGSQHF.